This T cell receptor (beta chain) comes out of a study of T cells in Graves' hyperthyroidism and ophthalmopathy. Per the germline V gene, CDR1 is SEHNR and CDR2 is FQNEAQ (reference sequence). There are 14 residues in the CDR3. Trimming left V 4 bases short and J 5 bases short, with 14 bases between. Findings and limits, study-wide: Stable hyperthyroidism was told apart from ophthalmopathy by a model built on 13 V-J features. In validation, the model predicted ophthalmopathy. These predictions came a median about 6.8 months before onset. In blood, most of the thyroid clonotypes expanded above 0.001 were also present.

Amplified regions were TCR beta CDR3 sequences from RNA transcripts. TCR CDR3 underwent first-round RT-PCR with the HTBI primer set. In TCRdb, the multiplex PCR reads were re-called with MiXCR into one record per CDR3 protein. The sample holds hundreds of thousands of distinct CDR3 sequences, 45% seen once. In making diagnoses, clinical symptoms, serum thyroxine and TRAb, thyroid ultrasound and orbital computed tomography were all used. To note about this clonotype: Antigen specificity is unknown.

The chain carries TRBV7-9 and TRBJ1-1; no definite D call. The sequenced material came from peripheral blood or thyroid tissue (not recorded which). The TCR was taken from an adult man with Graves' disease, either hyperthyroidism or ophthalmopathy (not recorded which). The CDR3 nucleotides read TGTGCCAGCAGCTCTTATGCCCCGGGGACTGAAGCTTTCTTT. Its protein is CASSSYAPGTEAFF.